These 32 T cell receptor beta chains came from one sample sequenced in a study of cytotoxic CD8 clonotypes in ibrutinib-treated CLL. The assay was immunoSEQ multiplex PCR, and TCRdb's table has in-frame clones only and misses some. The sample includes 35,000 to 45,000 clones, approximately 70% of them seen just once. Sequences were derived from PBMCs, sampled after 12 months of ibrutinib treatment. The receptors were sampled from a human donor with chronic lymphocytic leukemia.

The rearrangement links TRBV7-9 to TRBJ2-5, with 11 bases aligning to TRBD2. The CDR3 length is 17 residues. Losses at the gene ends were 1 base for V and 1 base for J; bases not matched to a gene: 5. Per germline, CDR1 SEHNR and CDR2 FQNEAQ (reference sequence). For the CDR3, the DNA is TGTGCCAGCAGCTTAGGAGGGACTAGCGGACCCCAAGAGACCCAGTACTTC. It encodes CASSLGGTSGPQETQYF.

The chain recombines TRBV11-2 with TRBJ1-5; maybe TRBD1 (5 bases). Germline V gene lookup returns CDR1 SGHAT and CDR2 FQNNGV. CDR3 length equals 14 residues. V lost 5 bases to trimming and J lost 6 bases, with 14 bases between them. CDR3 coding DNA: TGTGCCAGCAGCCCAGGGTCATTAGTTCAGCCCCAGCATTTT. It is translated as CASSPGSLVQPQHF.

The CDR3 bases are TGTGCCAGCAGCGGGGCCTCCAGCTATGGCTACACCTTC. Its protein product is CASSGASSYGYTF. This rearrangement joins TRBV7-2 to TRBJ1-2, with TRBD1 as a possible D gene (5 bases). Germline V lookup: CDR1 SGHTA, CDR2 FQGNSA. CDR3 length: 13 amino acids. The germline V and J ends were trimmed by 5 bases and 4 bases, with 11 bases remaining between them.

This chain joins TRBV7-2 and TRBJ1-1; tentatively, D is TRBD1 (5 bases). The germline gives CDR1 SGHTA, CDR2 FQGNSA. The length of the CDR3 is 17 residues. V was shortened by 5 bases and J by 4 bases, with 23 bases between the two germline ends. The CDR3 coding sequence is TGTGCCAGCAGCCGAACCGTAGGGGCAGAGCGGGTCACTGAAGCTTTCTTT. This gives the protein CASSRTVGAERVTEAFF.

In the case of this clone: A junction end diverges from the germline sequence, so it may reflect a read error. The rearrangement links TRBV5-4 to TRBJ2-2, with TRBD1 matching 8 bases. The CDR3 spans 15 residues. Germline V lookup: CDR1 SGHNT, CDR2 YYREEE (reference sequence). The CDR3 sequence is CASSHVTGAVGELFF. CDR3 DNA sequence: TGCGCCAGCAGCCATGTGACAGGGGCGGTCGGGGAGCTGTTTTTT.

The gene calls are TRBV7-8 and TRBJ2-1, with 10 nucleotides matching TRBD1. The CDR3 contains 15 residues. V was pared by 6 bases and J by 7 bases, with 9 bases of the junction left unmatched. Germline V CDR1 and CDR2: SGHVS, FQNEAQ. CDR3 DNA: TGTGCCAGCAGATCTCGGGACAGGGGATTTAATGAGCAGTTCTTC. Its translation is CASRSRDRGFNEQFF.

This chain links TRBV27 with TRBJ2-2, with 11 bases that match TRBD2. The CDR3 consists of 16 residues. Trimming took 5 bases from V and 5 from J; bases not matched to a gene: 7. Per the germline V gene, CDR1 is MNHEY and CDR2 is SMNVEV (reference sequence). The DNA for the CDR3 is TGTGCCAGCAGTCCTCTAGCGGGAGGAGGGACCGGGGAGCTGTTTTTT. Encoded protein: CASSPLAGGGTGELFF.

The chain combines TRBV19 with TRBJ2-3; D is tentatively TRBD1 or TRBD2 (5 bases each). Germline CDR1 reads LNHDA; CDR2 reads SQIVND (reference sequence). Between the trimmed V and J ends, which lost 3 bases and 6 bases, there was a span of 13 bases. CDR3 length equals 14 residues. CDR3 amino acids: CASSMAGTRDTQYF. CDR3 nucleotides: TGTGCCAGTAGTATGGCAGGGACGCGGGATACGCAGTATTTT.

V is TRBV11-3 and J is TRBJ1-2, with no clear D. Germline CDR1 SGHNT, CDR2 YENEEA. The germline V and J ends were trimmed by 3 bases and 4 bases, with 15 bases remaining between them. This CDR3 spans 15 amino acids. This CDR3 is CASSFGSGDLYGYTF. DNA of the CDR3: TGTGCCAGCAGCTTCGGGTCAGGCGACCTCTATGGCTACACCTTC.

The chain combines TRBV5-1 with TRBJ2-5; 8 positions agree with TRBD2. Germline V gives CDR1 SGHRS, CDR2 YFSETQ. V was clipped by 2 bases and J by 5 bases; unmatched bases: 11. The CDR3 loop spans 16 amino acids. CDR3 sequence: CASSLLAAQPRETQYF. The CDR3 nucleotides are TGCGCCAGCAGCTTACTAGCGGCGCAACCCCGGGAGACCCAGTACTTC.

The chain's CDR3 is CASRGSGDSAEAFF. The CDR3 bases are TGTGCCAGCAGGGGATCAGGGGACTCCGCTGAAGCTTTCTTT. This chain joins TRBV2 and TRBJ1-1; D is possibly TRBD1 (6 bases). The germline V gene has CDR1 SNHLY and CDR2 FYNNEI. V lost 6 bases to trimming and J lost 6 bases, with 17 bases between them. There are 14 residues in the CDR3.

This CDR3 reads CASSPRGTRGYTF. The CDR3 DNA reads as TGTGCCAGCAGTCCGAGGGGGACTAGAGGCTACACCTTC. J is TRBJ1-2 and V is TRBV6-5; D is perhaps TRBD1 (6 bases). Trimming pared 5 bases from V and 8 bases from J, leaving 15 bases between. CDR1 is MNHEY and CDR2 is SVGAGI in the germline V gene. The CDR3 runs 13 residues.

This clone was detected once. V gene TRBV11-2 combines with J gene TRBJ2-7; 12 bases are shared with TRBD2. This CDR3 spans 15 amino acids. From germline, CDR1 is SGHAT and CDR2 FQNNGV. V trimming: 5 bases; J trimming: 4 bases; junction bases outside the gene matches: 6. This chain's CDR3 is CASSEGTSGWYEQYF. Here the CDR3 DNA reads TGTGCCAGCAGCGAAGGGACTAGCGGGTGGTACGAGCAGTACTTC.

This clone appeared a single time. V is TRBV30 and J is TRBJ2-7; D tentatively reads TRBD1 or TRBD2 (7 bases each). CDR1 GTSNPN and CDR2 SVGIG come from the germline V gene (reference sequence). The CDR3 has 13 amino acids. With 0 bases removed from V and 7 bases from J, the gap between germline ends came to 13 bases. CDR3 region: CAWSVRGGWEQYF. In DNA form, the CDR3 reads TGTGCCTGGAGTGTCAGGGGGGGATGGGAGCAGTACTTC.

This clone was detected only once. This chain's CDR3 is CASSILSGTTYNEQFF. CDR3 sequence (DNA): TGTGCCAGCAGCATCCTCTCCGGGACTACCTACAATGAGCAGTTCTTC. The chain has TRBV7-2 and TRBJ2-1; 7 bases are a match to TRBD2. Trimming at V came to 5 bases and at J to 2 bases, leaving 9 bases not matched to a gene. Germline V gives CDR1 SGHTA, CDR2 FQGNSA. The CDR3 runs to 16 residues.

This chain joins TRBV4-1 and TRBJ2-2; D not resolved. Germline V gene data show CDR1 as MGHRA and CDR2 as YSYEKL. The CDR3 covers 17 residues. V gave up 1 base and J gave up 1 base, with 13 bases separating them. CDR3 amino acids: CASSQVIVVENTGELFF. The CDR3 region has the DNA TGCGCCAGCAGCCAAGTTATTGTAGTAGAGAACACCGGGGAGCTGTTTTTT.

This chain connects TRBV20-1 to TRBJ2-3; D gene ambiguous. Germline CDR1 and CDR2: DFQATT and SNEGSKA (reference sequence). Between the trimmed V and J ends, which lost 6 bases and 2 bases, there was a span of 3 bases. CDR3 size: 10 residues. CDR3 bases: TGCAGTGCCGTCACAGATACGCAGTATTTT. This codes for CSAVTDTQYF.

This sequence joins TRBV7-8 and TRBJ2-1; 10 nucleotides line up with TRBD1. Germline CDR1 reads SGHVS; CDR2 reads FQNEAQ. Trimming took 2 bases from V and 6 from J; bases not matched to a gene: 10. The CDR3 loop spans 17 amino acids. CDR3 residues: CASSLRVGTGVFNEQFF. In DNA form, the CDR3 reads TGTGCCAGCAGCTTACGGGTCGGGACAGGGGTCTTCAATGAGCAGTTCTTC. Looking up the rest from reference TRBV7-8 and TRBJ2-1 gives the full variable domain: GAGVSQSPRYKVAKRGQDVALRCDPISGHVSLFWYQQALGQGPEFLTYFQNEAQLDKSGLPSDRFFAERPEGSVSTLKIQRTQQEDSAVYLCASSLRVGTGVFNEQFFGPGTRLTVL.

This rearrangement joins TRBV7-9 to TRBJ1-4, with D uncertain. V was pared by 2 bases and J by 3 bases, with 7 bases between. The CDR3 runs to 14 residues. Germline CDR1 and CDR2: SEHNR and FQNEAQ (reference sequence). CDR3 amino acids: CASSLHSPNEKLFF. The CDR3 bases are TGTGCCAGCAGCTTACACAGTCCTAATGAAAAACTGTTTTTT.

The gene calls are TRBV5-4 and TRBJ1-2; D is undetermined. The V gene's germline CDR1 is SGHNT and CDR2 YYREEE (reference sequence). Trimming cost V 1 base and J 6 bases, with 13 bases left between them. This CDR3 region has 14 residues. In DNA, the CDR3 is TGTGCCAGCAGCTTGTCCCTAGTGGAGGATGGCTACACCTTC. Protein product: CASSLSLVEDGYTF. Full variable domain (rest looked up from reference TRBV5-4 and TRBJ1-2): ETGVTQSPTHLIKTRGQQVTLRCSSQSGHNTVSWYQQALGQGPQFIFQYYREEENGRGNFPPRFSGLQFPNYSSELNVNALELDDSALYLCASSLSLVEDGYTFGSGTRLTVV.

The chain combines TRBV10-3 with TRBJ2-7; 9 nucleotides align to TRBD1. Germline lookup yields CDR1 ENHRY and CDR2 SYGVKD. The junction had 7 bases not matched to a gene; V was cut back by 5 bases and J by 5 bases. This CDR3 is built from 14 residues. The CDR3 region is CAISTRDRGDEQYF. CDR3 DNA sequence: TGTGCCATCAGTACCCGTGACAGGGGGGACGAGCAGTACTTC.

This clone was seen once. The V and J genes are TRBV5-1 and TRBJ2-2; 10 bases line up with TRBD2. CDR3 length: 16 amino acids. Germline CDR1 SGHRS, CDR2 YFSETQ. The V and J ends lost 4 bases and 1 base, in that order; junction bases with no gene match: 4. CDR3 residues: CASSLASGRNTGELFF. CDR3 sequence (DNA): TGCGCCAGCAGCCTAGCTAGCGGGAGGAACACCGGGGAGCTGTTTTTT.

V is TRBV11-3 and J is TRBJ2-1; unclear D gene. The CDR3 runs to 13 residues. Germline V gives CDR1 SGHNT, CDR2 YENEEA. Trimming removed 5 bases from V and 9 bases from J, with 14 bases in between. Here the CDR3 reads CASSATLEPEQFF. CDR3 DNA: TGTGCCAGCAGCGCAACACTGGAACCTGAGCAGTTCTTC.

Worth noting for this clone: The conserved phenylalanine or tryptophan is not found at the CDR3 terminus, so this likely reflects a read error. J is TRBJ1-1 and V is TRBV29-1, with a weak D call TRBD1 (5 bases). Trimming took off 5 bases at V and 8 bases at J, with 18 bases between the two ends. CDR3 length equals 13 residues. Germline values: CDR1 SQVTM, CDR2 ANQGSEA. The chain's CDR3 is CSVLLSSGGEAFL. Here the CDR3 DNA reads TGCAGCGTTCTTTTGTCGTCGGGGGGGGAAGCTTTCCTT.

This clone was observed a handful of times. The gene calls are TRBV15 and TRBJ2-5; D tentatively fits TRBD1 or TRBD2 (5 bases each). The CDR3 runs 13 residues. Germline CDR1 reads LNHNV; CDR2 reads YYDKDF (reference sequence). CDR3 DNA: TGTGCTGCCCGGGACGGCCTTTTGGAGACCCAGTACTTC. This gives the protein CAARDGLLETQYF.

This clone was detected only once. V gene TRBV5-8 combines with J gene TRBJ2-7; perhaps D is TRBD1 or TRBD2 (6 bases each). The germline V gene encodes CDR1 SGHTS and CDR2 YDEGEE. This CDR3 comprises 15 residues. Trimming took off 7 bases at V and 4 bases at J, with 21 bases between the two ends. DNA for the CDR3: TGTGCCAGCTCGAGGCGAGCAGGAGGGGGATACGAGCAGTACTTC. This gives the protein CASSRRAGGGYEQYF. Supplemented by reference TRBV5-8 and TRBJ2-7, the full variable domain reads EAGVTQSPTHLIKTRGQQATLRCSPISGHTSVYWYQQALGLGLQFLLWYDEGEERNRGNFPPRFSGRQFPNYSSELNVNALELEDSALYLCASSRRAGGGYEQYFGPGTRLTVT.

CDR3: CASRGKGSTDTQYF. As DNA, the CDR3 is TGTGCCAGCAGGGGGAAAGGAAGCACAGATACGCAGTATTTT. J is TRBJ2-3 and V is TRBV5-6; D remains ambiguous. Trimming removed 5 bases at V and 0 bases at J, with 10 bases between. The CDR3 consists of 14 residues. Per germline, CDR1 SGHDT and CDR2 YYEEEE.

The table lists this clone with a few counts. The chain carries TRBV27 and TRBJ1-3, with TRBD1 matching 7 bases. With 5 bases clipped from V and 3 bases from J, the junction kept 4 bases outside the gene matches. The CDR3 has 14 amino acids. CDR1 and CDR2 (germline): MNHEY, SMNVEV (reference sequence). As DNA, the CDR3 is TGTGCCAGCAGTGCAGGGGGATATGGAAACACCATATATTTT. It yields the protein CASSAGGYGNTIYF.

The chain recombines TRBV5-4 with TRBJ2-2; D tentatively fits TRBD1 or TRBD2 (5 bases each). This CDR3 region has 13 residues. Trimming cost V 4 bases and J 6 bases, with 10 bases left between them. The germline gives CDR1 SGHNT, CDR2 YYREEE (reference sequence). The CDR3 sequence is CASSPEGPGELFF. CDR3 DNA: TGTGCCAGCAGCCCCGAGGGGCCCGGGGAGCTGTTTTTT.

The chain links TRBV28 to TRBJ2-1; tentatively, D is TRBD2 (5 bases). The ends were cut back, 6 bases at V and 9 bases at J, with 12 bases in the middle. The CDR3 has 12 residues. CDR1 MDHEN and CDR2 SYDVKM come from the germline V gene. CDR3 sequence (DNA): TGTGCCAGCAGGCAAAGCGGTAGTGAGCAGTTCTTC. Encoded protein: CASRQSGSEQFF. Complete variable domain (other parts from reference TRBV28 and TRBJ2-1): DVKVTQSSRYLVKRTGEKVFLECVQDMDHENMFWYRQDPGLGLRLIYFSYDVKMKEKGDIPEGYSVSREKKERFSLILESASTNQTSMYLCASRQSGSEQFFGPGTRLTVL.

The chain couples TRBV4-3 to TRBJ1-1; D unclear. Germline V gene lookup returns CDR1 LGHNA and CDR2 YSLEER. The V gene lost 6 bases and the J gene lost 3 bases, with 14 bases spanning the gap. The length of the CDR3 is 14 residues. CDR3 in DNA: TGCGCCAGCAGTCGGGCTAGGGCTTACACTGAAGCTTTCTTT. It yields the protein CASSRARAYTEAFF.

This chain joins TRBV5-1 and TRBJ2-1; 10 bases are a match to TRBD2. CDR1 and CDR2 from the germline V gene are SGHRS and YFSETQ. This CDR3 has 18 amino acids. The V segment lost 3 bases and the J segment 5 bases; nucleotides outside the gene matches: 14. CDR3 bases: TGCGCCAGCAGCTCGGGACTAGCGAGCCGGTACCCGGACAATGAGCAGTTCTTC. This sequence encodes CASSSGLASRYPDNEQFF. Variable domain in full (rest from reference TRBV5-1 and TRBJ2-1): KAGVTQTPRYLIKTRGQQVTLSCSPISGHRSVSWYQQTPGQGLQFLFEYFSETQRNKGNFPGRFSGRQFSNSRSEMNVSTLELGDSALYLCASSSGLASRYPDNEQFFGPGTRLTVL.